The 5 T cell receptor beta chains presented below share a single source sample, sequenced in a study of blood T cells in healthy people across ages (dated by TCRdb to 2013 to 2016). The method behind the library was 5' RACE. For sequencing, an Illumina HiSeq 2500 was employed. A second PCR of roughly 7 to 11 cycles was performed with a sample-barcoded 5' primer and a J-beta primer mix. TCRdb reprocessed the public reads (quality trimming at Q25 with fastp, clone calling with MiXCR) and kept in-frame beta chains. Identical CDR3 proteins give one entry, which carries the most common genes and DNA. The sample table records some 900,000 distinct CDR3 sequences; roughly 43% of these occur just once. The ten top clones hold around an eighth of the sample. The sequencing input was blood. The source is a man aged 25 to 40 in good health.

This clonotype was seen a few times. The rearrangement links TRBV20-1 to TRBJ2-1, with 8 bases matching TRBD1. The CDR3 runs to 13 residues. V lost 6 bases, J lost 5 bases, and 6 bases stayed unmatched. The germline gives CDR1 DFQATT, CDR2 SNEGSKA (reference sequence). CDR3 protein: CSARGQADNEQFF. CDR3 nucleotides: TGCAGTGCCCGGGGACAGGCCGACAATGAGCAGTTCTTC.

This clonotype came up many times. The V call is TRBV6-2 or TRBV6-3, the J call TRBJ2-4; D remains unclear. Trimming removed 5 bases at V and 6 bases at J, with 5 bases between. This CDR3 is built from 11 residues. Germline V lookup: CDR1 MNHEY, CDR2 SVGEGT. The CDR3 DNA reads TGTGCCAGCAGTCACCGAAACATTCAGTACTTC. Encoded protein: CASSHRNIQYF.

This clonotype was picked up a small number of times. V and J are TRBV4-1 and TRBJ1-2, with no clear D. V was pared by 0 bases and J by 3 bases, with 11 bases between. The germline gives CDR1 MGHRA, CDR2 YSYEKL. The CDR3 totals 15 residues. This CDR3 is CASSQDGMRHYGYTF. The CDR3 region has the DNA TGCGCCAGCAGCCAAGATGGGATGCGGCACTATGGCTACACCTTC.

The chain uses TRBV7-9 and TRBJ2-5, with a tentative D call TRBD1 (6 bases). This CDR3 is 14 amino acids long. V dropped 3 bases and J dropped 5 bases, with 13 bases sitting between them. Germline CDR1 reads SEHNR; CDR2 reads FQNEAQ (reference sequence). The CDR3 DNA reads as TGTGCCAGCAGCTTTACGACAGGTTCCGAGACCCAGTACTTC. Encoded protein: CASSFTTGSETQYF.

This clonotype was detected only a few times. The V call is TRBV25-1, the J call TRBJ1-2; no clear D. Germline V gene lookup returns CDR1 MGHDK and CDR2 SYGVNS. The V end was cut by 3 bases, the J end by 0 bases, with 11 bases between. The CDR3 runs to 15 residues. The CDR3 protein is CASSESGRANYGYTF. The CDR3 nucleotides read TGTGCCAGCAGTGAGTCAGGTAGAGCTAACTATGGCTACACCTTC.